This T cell receptor (beta chain) was sequenced for a study of cytomegalovirus exposure and HLA in healthy donors listed by TCRdb under 2017. For the study in its entirety: An earlier analysis of fewer than 750 of the donors reported approximately 300 Gb of sequence data and 117 million unique TCR beta sequences obtained from 180 million or so T cells. The study aimed to test whether signatures of past pathogen exposure could be identified by cataloging public T cell receptors. Donor age, sex, ethnicity and CMV serostatus were compiled alongside the repertoire data. Because of strong linkage in the cohort, roughly five DR-DQ haplotypes were treated as single units for association and clustering. Besides the first cohort of roughly 660 subjects, a separate validation cohort made up of around 120 different subjects was used. In the later analysis, no new phenotypic data were used to find candidate immune exposures; instead, reliance was placed on TCR beta sequences and their occurrence across donors. Of the approximately 400 genotyped donors, 81% were placed in the genetic ancestry cluster associated with self-reported Caucasian donors. In an earlier analysis of roughly 600 of the donors, high-throughput TCR beta sequencing was used to judge whether each TCR beta V gene segment behaved as functional or pseudogenic. The T cell repertoires of around 670 subjects were profiled by immunosequencing and related to cytomegalovirus serostatus. Typing coverage differed by locus: A, B, C, DRB1 and DQB1 were typed in roughly 629-630 donors, DQA1 in approximately 520, DPA1 in approximately 610, and DPB1 in around 440. To study patterns of TCR occurrence, a later analysis re-analyzed previously published TCR beta repertoires from more than 550 donors and added high-resolution HLA genotyping. All discovery cohort repertoires had been generated using a single sequencing platform. HLA typing included class I and class II loci at four-digit resolution. Among about 390 genotyped donors of the cohort, an average of roughly 240,000 unique TCR beta nucleotide sequences were sequenced per donor, roughly a sixth of them non-productive. Genome-wide SNP genotypes for about three fifths of the roughly 700 donors were used in a later genetic analysis, which treated that subset as a discovery cohort. Roughly 300 gigabases of sequencing data and about 92 million unique TCR sequences made up an early release that covered around 640 HLA-typed donors. The study combined high-throughput TCR immunosequencing, statistical association of individual TCRs with disease status, and machine learning to predict cytomegalovirus infection status. Study-level results and caveats: When HLA alleles, especially DR and DQ, strongly co-occurred, TCR associations were difficult to assign to individual alleles. The presence/absence analyses assumed that sequencing depth was roughly uniform across donors, and that assumption may not be true. Compared with the roughly 700-donor mean, donors in an Asian-associated ancestry cluster had fewer N-insertions in productive TCRs, according to a later genetic analysis. Correlated functional status among segregating V segments might reflect linkage disequilibrium, but an unknown experimental factor could not be ruled out. Specific HLA alleles were associated with over 15,000 TCR beta sequences at a false discovery rate of 0.05 in a later analysis. A further reported finding was that TCR beta sequences accurately predicted the HLA-A and HLA-B alleles for most subjects in the first cohort. In vitro tests confirmed that three of the cytomegalovirus-associated TCR beta chains recognize cytomegalovirus antigens. HLA typing was unavailable for some donors at each locus, so association tests used only the typed subset. An earlier analysis of several hundred of the donors showed that most TCR beta V segments appeared in productive rearrangements either about 87% or about 30% of the time, which broadly matched IMGT annotations. A later analysis found that most CMV-associated TCR beta chains appeared HLA-restricted, with HLA associations seemingly driven largely by CMV exposure. V-gene and J-gene trimming of TCR beta chains was associated with a missense DCLRE1C variant in a later genetic analysis, and the association was replicated in an independent cohort. Several of the top co-occurrence clusters appeared to be linked to parvovirus B19, influenza, CMV and Epstein-Barr virus, according to a later analysis. Because the 87-base-pair reads could not distinguish some IMGT-functional V segments, including TRBV6-2 and TRBV6-3, those segments were excluded. In this cohort, only TCR beta chains were sequenced, and detectable features were limited by the absence of alpha or paired-chain data. The earlier analysis of about 600 of the donors excluded 15 to 20 rarely observed V segments, including chromosome 9 orphons, because counts were too low. A cluster of highly shared sequence variants was judged likely to represent a technical artifact of the sequencing pipeline. In both the original and validation cohorts, the classifier was reported to diagnose cytomegalovirus status with high specificity and sensitivity. In the study, approximately 150 TCR beta chains were listed as associated with cytomegalovirus. While some public TCRs were present in many individuals, most TCR sequences turned up only very rarely across donors. Immune exposure information for the cohort was limited to CMV serostatus. According to the authors, the approach could potentially be generalized to other disease states and immunological phenotypes. In a later analysis, HLA-associated TCR beta chains were found to be more clonally expanded and to have lower generation probabilities than equally common non-associated chains. A later analysis found that TCR association rates varied across HLA loci, with DRB1 alleles showing the most associated TCRs and HLA-C alleles the fewest.

The receptor library was made with the immunoSEQ multiplex PCR assay. The multiplex PCR relied on a mix of 60 forward primers for TCR Vbeta segments and 13 reverse primers for TCR Jbeta segments. Amplification of the CDR3 region of rearranged TCR beta genes was performed with a multiplex PCR assay on genomic DNA. The amplified TCR beta libraries were sequenced on the Illumina HiSeq System as 87-base-pair reads. The authors processed their data as follows. A later analysis tallied 75 million to 95 million unique TCR beta chains across the 650 to 750 repertoires, and around 12 million of those chains were shared by two or more donors. Raw reads were error-corrected and collapsed into unique sequences with a nearest-neighbor algorithm that merged closely related sequences to remove PCR and sequencing errors. Alignment of CDR3 sequences to IMGT reference sequences was used to assign V, D and J gene segments. For a sequence to be retained, at least a six-nucleotide match to both a V gene segment and a J gene segment was required. A rearrangement was called productive if the CDR3 had no stop codons and remained in frame with V and J, and every other rearrangement was called non-productive. CDR3 was defined according to IMGT convention as the region running from the second conserved V-encoded cysteine to the conserved J-encoded phenylalanine. The earlier analysis of some 550 of the donors excluded any sequence lacking an unambiguous match to a single V gene segment. In an earlier analysis of several hundred of the donors, V segments were called functional above 56.7% productive rearrangements and were called segregating when the between-donor standard deviation exceeded 5%. To diagnose cytomegalovirus status from the catalog of TCR beta chain sequences, a statistical classification framework was built. In a later analysis, TCR nucleotide sequences were compared against IMGT/GENE-DB human TR gene sequences so that V and J genes could be assigned. Using the TCRdist pipeline, a later analysis assigned CDR3 sequences along with most-parsimonious VDJ recombination scenarios. In a later analysis, each TCR beta chain was defined by its CDR3 amino acid sequence together with its V-gene family, and reads lacking a unique V-gene family were excluded. In a later analysis, a few hundred highly shared, low-generation-probability nucleotide sequences were removed to address suspected cross-contamination and a sequencing artifact. In a later analysis, a clonal expansion index for each public chain was calculated from normalized within-repertoire ranks of inferred template counts. Generation probabilities in a later analysis came from a VDJ recombination model fitted to out-of-frame rearrangements, and those results were checked against IGoR. In a later analysis, hypergeometric tests were used to score TCR-TCR, TCR-HLA and TCR-CMV co-occurrence, with a repertoire-size bias correction applied to TCR pairs. In a later analysis, false discovery rates were estimated by permuting HLA or CMV assignments 20 times. In a later analysis, co-occurring TCRs were grouped using DBSCAN, and TCRdist sequence similarity was added for clustering within HLA-allele-positive subsets. For co-occurrence clustering, repertoires with fewer than 30,000 or more than 120,000 public chains were excluded, along with about five repertoires with anomalous nucleotide sharing. TCRdb limited this immuneACCESS table to in-frame rearrangements with V and J called. A share of clones is missing; checked studies link under half to unresolved V genes, and the rest is unexplained. The V and J calls and the clone size are those of that table, but D and trimming were determined from the DNA. The table kept for this sample lists about 40,000 clones. The top ten clones comprise approximately 6.3% of the sample.

About this clone itself: Which antigen it targets is not known.

The junction shows trimming of 6 bases on V and 1 base on J, plus 12 bases between the germline ends. The CDR3 runs 14 amino acids, cysteine and phenylalanine included. Only the CDR3 portion is preserved as DNA: 42 bases, with reading frame beginning at the first base. CDR1 and CDR2 (MNHEY, SVGAGI) derive from the germline V gene. The cohort was made up of under 800 healthy bone marrow donors. Cohort members were all nominally healthy when sampled, although unrecorded immune exposures were likely present. Of the roughly 720 cohort members, about 280 had positive CMV serostatus and around 350 had negative CMV serostatus, and CMV serostatus was not recorded for the donor. Each donor provided a peripheral blood sample, and peripheral blood mononuclear cells were used for TCR beta sequencing. The Qiagen DNeasy Blood Extraction Kit was used to extract genomic DNA from the blood cell samples.

The clonotype originates from a human donor in good health. The chain uses TRBV6-5 and TRBJ1-1, and possibly TRBD1, on 6 matching bases. The specimen was PBMCs. The DNA is TGTGCCAGCAGATTAGGACAGTCGAACACTGAAGCTTTCTTT. The encoded protein is CASRLGQSNTEAFF.